The rows below give T cell receptor beta chains drawn from one sample of a study of T cells after yellow fever vaccination. TCRdb re-derived calls from the 5' RACE reads in MiXCR, one entry per CDR3 protein. The sample has hundreds of thousands of distinct CDR3 sequences, roughly 11% seen once. Sample: PBMCs, taken on the day of the first yellow fever vaccination. These TCRs come from a man aged 18 to 35 who received the YFV17D yellow fever vaccine. CDR3s include the opening cysteine and the closing phenylalanine or tryptophan. The order of the fields is D gene, clone size, V gene, J gene, CDR3 length, CDR3 protein, CDR3 DNA. A D gene is named only where the DNA matches it firmly. A clone size is listed for some rows: how often the clone was seen (once, few, many), or a class if it is expanded.

d_call: NA; clone_size: NA; v_call: TRBV30; j_call: TRBJ2-3; cdr3_length: 15; cdr3_aa: CAWSHNREPGRPQYF; cdr3_nt: TGTGCCTGGAGTCACAACCGGGAACCTGGGAGACCGCAGTATTTT
d_call: NA; clone_size: NA; v_call: TRBV6-2/TRBV6-3; j_call: TRBJ2-1; cdr3_length: 16; cdr3_aa: CASSYLAGRSYNEQFF; cdr3_nt: TGTGCCAGCAGCTACTTGGCAGGCCGATCCTACAATGAGCAGTTCTTC
d_call: NA; clone_size: few; v_call: TRBV5-1; j_call: TRBJ2-5; cdr3_length: 17; cdr3_aa: CASSLGPRQGLGETQYF; cdr3_nt: TGCGCCAGCAGCTTGGGCCCCCGGCAGGGGTTGGGAGAGACCCAGTACTTC
d_call: NA; clone_size: few; v_call: TRBV5-4; j_call: TRBJ1-2; cdr3_length: 14; cdr3_aa: CASSGGQAWDGYTF; cdr3_nt: TGTGCCAGCAGCGGGGGTCAGGCCTGGGATGGCTACACCTTC
d_call: NA; clone_size: NA; v_call: TRBV28; j_call: TRBJ2-5; cdr3_length: 13; cdr3_aa: CASSPGGYETQYF; cdr3_nt: TGTGCCAGCAGTCCGGGCGGATACGAGACCCAGTACTTC
d_call: NA; clone_size: NA; v_call: TRBV19; j_call: TRBJ1-6; cdr3_length: 14; cdr3_aa: CASSDSGYNSPLHF; cdr3_nt: TGTGCCAGTAGCGACTCAGGATATAATTCACCCCTCCACTTT
d_call: TRBD2; clone_size: NA; v_call: TRBV12-3/TRBV12-4; j_call: TRBJ2-1; cdr3_length: 18; cdr3_aa: CASSPTLSTSGGYNEQFF; cdr3_nt: TGTGCCAGCAGCCCCACACTCTCGACTAGCGGGGGGTACAATGAGCAGTTCTTC
d_call: NA; clone_size: few; v_call: TRBV5-1; j_call: TRBJ1-5; cdr3_length: 14; cdr3_aa: CASSLGEGNQPQHF; cdr3_nt: TGCGCCAGCAGCTTGGGGGAAGGCAATCAGCCCCAGCATTTT
d_call: TRBD2; clone_size: NA; v_call: TRBV10-2; j_call: TRBJ2-1; cdr3_length: 14; cdr3_aa: CASTTGLDYNEQFF; cdr3_nt: TGCGCCAGCACGACGGGACTAGATTACAATGAGCAGTTCTTC
d_call: NA; clone_size: few; v_call: TRBV2; j_call: TRBJ2-5; cdr3_length: 11; cdr3_aa: CASSESETQYF; cdr3_nt: TGTGCCAGCAGTGAATCAGAGACCCAGTACTTC
d_call: TRBD2; clone_size: few; v_call: TRBV20-1; j_call: TRBJ2-3; cdr3_length: 15; cdr3_aa: CSARGGRERTDTQYF; cdr3_nt: TGCAGTGCTAGGGGAGGGCGGGAACGGACAGATACGCAGTATTTT
d_call: NA; clone_size: few; v_call: TRBV30; j_call: TRBJ2-3; cdr3_length: 13; cdr3_aa: CAWSVRLSDTQYF; cdr3_nt: TGTGCCTGGAGTGTACGTCTTTCGGATACGCAGTATTTT
d_call: NA; clone_size: NA; v_call: TRBV7-2; j_call: TRBJ2-5; cdr3_length: 14; cdr3_aa: CASSQTSRKETQYF; cdr3_nt: TGTGCCAGCAGCCAGACTAGTAGAAAGGAGACCCAGTACTTC
d_call: NA; clone_size: NA; v_call: TRBV29-1; j_call: TRBJ2-3; cdr3_length: 12; cdr3_aa: CSLTVQGDTQYF; cdr3_nt: TGCAGCTTGACCGTCCAGGGAGATACGCAGTATTTT
d_call: TRBD1; clone_size: NA; v_call: TRBV18; j_call: TRBJ2-7; cdr3_length: 14; cdr3_aa: CASSPPGQGYEQYF; cdr3_nt: TGTGCCAGCTCACCACCGGGACAGGGATACGAGCAGTACTTC
d_call: NA; clone_size: few; v_call: TRBV4-3; j_call: TRBJ2-7; cdr3_length: 13; cdr3_aa: CASSGFAGYEQYF; cdr3_nt: TGCGCCAGCAGCGGGTTCGCGGGATACGAGCAGTACTTC
d_call: TRBD1; clone_size: NA; v_call: TRBV23-1; j_call: TRBJ2-3; cdr3_length: 15; cdr3_aa: CASPTLQGATDTQYF; cdr3_nt: TGCGCCAGCCCCACACTACAGGGGGCGACAGATACGCAGTATTTT
d_call: NA; clone_size: NA; v_call: TRBV6-1; j_call: TRBJ1-4; cdr3_length: 15; cdr3_aa: CACTTTSGSNEKLFF; cdr3_nt: TGTGCCTGCACCACGACCAGCGGGTCTAATGAAAAACTGTTTTTT
d_call: TRBD1; clone_size: few; v_call: TRBV11-2; j_call: TRBJ2-5; cdr3_length: 13; cdr3_aa: CASRPTGVGTQYF; cdr3_nt: TGTGCCAGCAGACCTACAGGGGTAGGGACCCAGTACTTC
d_call: NA; clone_size: NA; v_call: TRBV6-1; j_call: TRBJ2-5; cdr3_length: 15; cdr3_aa: CASIDPVGGQETQYF; cdr3_nt: TGTGCCAGCATCGACCCGGTAGGCGGCCAAGAGACCCAGTACTTC
d_call: TRBD1; clone_size: NA; v_call: TRBV10-3; j_call: TRBJ2-7; cdr3_length: 16; cdr3_aa: CAISAGTGPRPYEQYF; cdr3_nt: TGTGCCATCAGCGCCGGGACAGGGCCTAGGCCCTACGAGCAGTACTTC
d_call: NA; clone_size: few; v_call: TRBV2; j_call: TRBJ2-1; cdr3_length: 16; cdr3_aa: CASSAGTRTNSMKQFF; cdr3_nt: TGTGCCAGCAGTGCTGGGACGCGGACTAACTCAATGAAGCAGTTCTTC
d_call: TRBD2; clone_size: many; v_call: TRBV28; j_call: TRBJ2-3; cdr3_length: 17; cdr3_aa: CASSSGLAGGFKDTQYF; cdr3_nt: TGTGCCAGCAGTAGCGGACTAGCGGGGGGTTTCAAGGATACGCAGTATTTT